This TCR beta chain is drawn from a study of shared T cell receptors in the human thymus (dated by TCRdb to the early 2020s). The study in broad terms: The study examined how the human thymus generates shared, self-reactive T-cell receptor alpha chains.

Turning to this clone: Its antigen is unknown. No much larger clone exists at a distance of one base, and base qualities are not known.

The method behind the library was the immunoSEQ multiplex PCR assay. Here the immuneACCESS table is served through TCRdb, limited to in-frame sequences with V and J called. Missing clones are a known gap in these copies; in checked studies unresolved V genes cover under half, and the rest lacks a known reason. Counted in this sample were 720,000 or so clones; approximately 85% of them appeared once. The ten most abundant clones make up under 0.012% of the sample. This same sample was also part of a study on human thymus T cells. As the second study states: Immunologically healthy infants undergoing open corrective cardiac surgery for congenital heart defects in Finland were used as donors. Thymus tissue was collected as surgical resects that were removed during corrective cardiac surgery. Both the thymic and the peripheral blood repertoires appeared to show biased V and J gene segment usage. Highly overlapping thymic TCR repertoires among unrelated individuals were reported in the related research. The study used fewer than ten infant thymus samples plus four related peripheral blood samples to characterize TCR alpha and beta repertoires. The cohort included about six male and two female infants, with donor ages spanning 7 to 244 days. After being mechanically released from the tissue, thymocytes were kept at -70 degrees C in pellets of about 8.5-32 million cells. A QIAsymphony instrument was used to extract genomic DNA from the frozen cell pellets. TCRB and TCRAD loci were amplified from a standardized quantity of quality-controlled genomic DNA using the immunoSEQ multiplex PCR assay. Amplicons spanned the V(D)J region at a length sufficient to cover the CDR3 and identify V and J genes. Amplicon sequencing was performed on an Illumina platform through the commercial immunoSEQ service. Corrections for primer bias and sequencing errors followed previously described methods, while TCRAD and TCRB definitions were based on the IMGT database. The repertoires were analysed using immunoSEQ Analyzer 3.0 and VDJTools for basic statistics, V/J segment usage, diversity estimates, rarefaction and pairwise overlap. Diversity was estimated with Chao1, ChaoE, Efron-Thisted, Shannon and inverse Simpson indices, and also on datasets down-sampled to the smallest sample. Repertoire overlap was determined by strict matching of CDR3 nucleotide sequence, V gene and J gene, and Jaccard-based multidimensional scaling clustering was applied. On average, approximately 860,000 unique TCRB clonotypes were obtained from thymus samples, compared with about 84,000 from blood samples.

The source material was thymocytes. The receptor comes from a girl less than two years old with a congenital heart defect. Donor details come from another sample of the same person, matched by shared clones.

In nucleotides, the sequence is TGTGCCAGCAGCTCAGGGATGAGGGACAGGGGGAGGAATGAGCAGTTCTTC. The translation is CASSSGMRDRGRNEQFF. The chain is assembled from TRBV14 and TRBJ2-1; TRBD1 fits 11 bases in the junction. Measured from the cysteine to the phenylalanine, the CDR3 is 17 residues long. Left in the record is the CDR3 DNA by itself, 51 bases read in frame from the first base. In the germline V gene, CDR1 corresponds to SGHDN and CDR2 to FVKESK. V is pruned by 5 bases and J by 7 bases, leaving 13 bases of the junction without a gene match.